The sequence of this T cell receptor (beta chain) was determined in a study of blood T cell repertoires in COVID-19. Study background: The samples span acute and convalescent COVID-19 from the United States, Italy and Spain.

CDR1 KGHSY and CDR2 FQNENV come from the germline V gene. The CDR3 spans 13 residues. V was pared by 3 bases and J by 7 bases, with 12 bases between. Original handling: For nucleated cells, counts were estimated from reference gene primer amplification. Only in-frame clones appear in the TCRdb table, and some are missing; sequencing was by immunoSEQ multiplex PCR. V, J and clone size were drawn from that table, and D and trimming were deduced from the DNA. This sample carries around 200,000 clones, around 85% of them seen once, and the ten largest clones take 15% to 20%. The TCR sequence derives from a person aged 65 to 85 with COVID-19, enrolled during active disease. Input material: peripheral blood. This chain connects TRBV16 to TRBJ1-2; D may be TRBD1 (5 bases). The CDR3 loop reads CASSHGGGGGYTF. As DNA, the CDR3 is TGTGCCAGCAGCCACGGCGGGGGAGGTGGCTACACCTTC.